This note documents a single T cell receptor beta chain sequence. Its antigen is unidentified. Sequence at one end of the junction differs from germline and may be a read error. The template was RNA from unsorted bulk tissue. More than 3 cm separated this lung sample from the edge of the tumor. The library came from three nested PCR rounds adapted from ARM-PCR protocols. TCRdb used MiXCR to reprocess the multiplex PCR reads, holding one entry per CDR3 protein. Here the sample spans 50,000 to 60,000 distinct CDR3 sequences, around three quarters being singletons. The data stem from a study of tumor and adjacent non-tumor tissue in lung cancer. General study points: Normal lung showed higher cumulative top 100 clone frequency than tumor.

Germline V gene sequence: CDR1 WNHNN, CDR2 SYGVQD (reference sequence). The CDR3 has 15 amino acids. Sequenced sample: distant non-tumor lung tissue. The TCR was taken from a woman aged 60-75 years with non-small cell lung cancer. The J gene is TRBJ2-3, the V gene TRBV10-1; D remains unclear. The CDR3 sequence: CASSEEEPAADTHYF. CDR3 sequence (DNA): TGCGCCAGCAGTGAAGAGGAACCAGCCGCGGATACGCACTATTTT.